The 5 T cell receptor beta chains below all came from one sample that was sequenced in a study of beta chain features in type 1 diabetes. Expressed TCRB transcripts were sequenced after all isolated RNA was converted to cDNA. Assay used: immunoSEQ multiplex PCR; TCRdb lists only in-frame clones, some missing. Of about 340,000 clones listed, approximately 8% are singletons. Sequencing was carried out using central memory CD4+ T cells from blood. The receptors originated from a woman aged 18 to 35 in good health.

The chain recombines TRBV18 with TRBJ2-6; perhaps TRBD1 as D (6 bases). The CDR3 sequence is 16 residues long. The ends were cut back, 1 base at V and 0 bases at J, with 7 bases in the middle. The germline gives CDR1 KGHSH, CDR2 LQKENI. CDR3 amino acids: CASSPLQGSGANVLTF. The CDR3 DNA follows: TGTGCCAGCTCACCACTACAGGGCTCTGGGGCCAACGTCCTGACTTTC.

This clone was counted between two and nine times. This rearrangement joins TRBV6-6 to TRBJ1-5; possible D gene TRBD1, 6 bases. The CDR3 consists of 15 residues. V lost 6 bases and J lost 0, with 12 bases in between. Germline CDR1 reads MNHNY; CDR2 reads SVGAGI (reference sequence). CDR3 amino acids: CASSGQLYSNQPQHF. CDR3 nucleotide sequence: TGTGCCAGCAGCGGACAGCTTTATAGCAATCAGCCCCAGCATTTT.

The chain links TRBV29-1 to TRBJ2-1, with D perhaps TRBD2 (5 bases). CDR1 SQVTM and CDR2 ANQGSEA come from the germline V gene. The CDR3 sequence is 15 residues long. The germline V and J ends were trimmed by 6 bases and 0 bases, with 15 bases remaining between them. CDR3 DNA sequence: TGCAGCGTCGCAGTCCGGGAAGGCTCCTACAATGAGCAGTTCTTC. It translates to CSVAVREGSYNEQFF.

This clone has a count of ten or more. In DNA form, the CDR3 reads TGCGCCAGCAGTCGAGGTGAATTCAATCAGCCCCAGCATTTT. Protein sequence: CASSRGEFNQPQHF. The chain couples TRBV23-1 to TRBJ1-5, with D hard to call. TRBV23-1 is marked as an open reading frame, function uncertain. V was clipped by 4 bases and J by 3 bases, with 10 bases between them. CDR3 length: 14 residues.

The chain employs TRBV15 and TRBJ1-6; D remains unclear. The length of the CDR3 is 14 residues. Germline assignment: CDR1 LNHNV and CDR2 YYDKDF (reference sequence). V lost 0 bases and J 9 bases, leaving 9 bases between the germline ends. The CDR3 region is CATSRDRGVSPLHF. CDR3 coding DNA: TGTGCCACCAGCAGAGATCGAGGCGTTTCACCCCTCCACTTT.